Below, 23 T cell receptor beta chains from the same sample are listed, as sequenced in a study of early T cells in non-severe SARS-CoV-2 infection. TCRdb itself ran the 5' RACE reads through MiXCR, one entry per CDR3 protein. The sample lists roughly 53,000 distinct CDR3 sequences; approximately 9.9% were seen once. Sequencing used whole blood. The receptors were sampled from an adult who was a healthcare worker with PCR-confirmed SARS-CoV-2 infection or an uninfected control (not recorded which).

This clonotype has a handful of counts. The chain links TRBV18 to TRBJ1-6, with D possibly being TRBD1 (5 bases). Per germline, CDR1 KGHSH and CDR2 LQKENI. V shed 3 bases and J shed 9 bases, with 12 bases lying between them. The CDR3 has 14 residues. This CDR3 reads CASSPRGGISPLHF. The CDR3 nucleotides read TGTGCCAGCTCACCCCGGGGCGGAATTTCACCCCTCCACTTT.

This clonotype was counted between two and nine times. The chain combines TRBV6-6 with TRBJ1-1, with D tentatively TRBD1 (5 bases). Germline assignment: CDR1 MNHNY and CDR2 SVGAGI (reference sequence). Trimming took 3 bases from V and 6 from J, leaving 20 bases between them. The CDR3 has 16 amino acids. CDR3 region: CASSYRRTMNSPEAFF. The DNA of the CDR3 is TGTGCCAGCAGTTATCGCAGGACAATGAATTCTCCTGAAGCTTTCTTT.

The table lists this clonotype with many counts. V and J are TRBV6-5 and TRBJ1-2; 7 bases are shared with TRBD1. Germline CDR1 MNHEY, CDR2 SVGAGI. CDR3 length: 13 amino acids. V was pared by 6 bases and J by 6 bases, with 7 bases of the junction left unmatched. This chain's CDR3 is CASRRGGEHGYTF. CDR3 coding DNA: TGTGCCAGCAGGAGAGGGGGCGAACATGGCTACACCTTC.

The rearrangement joins TRBV9 to TRBJ1-2; D perhaps matches TRBD1 (6 bases). Per germline, CDR1 SGDLS and CDR2 YYNGEE. V was clipped by 4 bases and J by 4 bases, with 17 bases between them. CDR3 length: 15 amino acids. CDR3 bases: TGTGCCAGCAGCTCACAGGGAGGTTTTGGCTATGGCTACACCTTC. This gives the protein CASSSQGGFGYGYTF.

This clonotype occurred many times. V gene TRBV2 combines with J gene TRBJ1-2, with D maybe TRBD1 (5 bases). The V and J ends lost 9 bases and 0 bases respectively, with 11 bases between them. This CDR3 is 13 amino acids long. Germline CDR1 is SNHLY and CDR2 is FYNNEI. In nucleotides, the CDR3 is TGTGCCAGTGGGACTTCTCCTAACTATGGCTACACCTTC. Translated: CASGTSPNYGYTF.

V usage is TRBV6-1 and J usage is TRBJ1-5; the D gene is possibly TRBD1 (5 bases). The ends were cut back, 3 bases at V and 5 bases at J, with 20 bases in the middle. In germline, CDR1 is MNHNS, CDR2 SASEGT. This CDR3 contains 17 residues. The chain's CDR3 is CASSDYSLRRGYQPQHF. In DNA form, the CDR3 reads TGTGCCAGCAGTGATTACTCCCTTAGGAGGGGTTATCAGCCCCAGCATTTT.

V usage is TRBV12-3 or TRBV12-4 and J usage is TRBJ2-7, with D possibly matching TRBD1 (5 bases). The CDR3 spans 14 residues. Trimming left V 2 bases short and J 7 bases short, with 15 bases between. CDR3 amino acids: CASSLNRKLREQYF. The CDR3 DNA is TGTGCCAGCAGTTTAAACAGGAAGCTACGGGAGCAGTACTTC.

The rearrangement uses TRBV21-1 and TRBJ2-7; TRBD1, the table's D call, was not compared with the DNA. TRBV21-1 is a known pseudogene. This CDR3 spans 12 amino acids. The CDR3 reads CASSKPQGLQYF. CDR3 nucleotide sequence: TGTGCCAGCAGCAAACCTCAGGGGCTGCAGTACTTC.

This clonotype was seen many times. This rearrangement joins TRBV18 to TRBJ2-7; D is unclear. The V and J ends lost 7 bases and 0 bases respectively, with 10 bases between them. This CDR3 region has 13 residues. CDR1 and CDR2 from the germline V gene are KGHSH and LQKENI. CDR3 sequence reads: CASCVTPSYEQYF. The CDR3 DNA is TGTGCCAGCTGTGTCACCCCCTCCTACGAGCAGTACTTC. Together with reference TRBV18 and TRBJ2-7, the CDR3 gives the full variable domain: NAGVMQNPRHLVRRRGQEARLRCSPMKGHSHVYWYRQLPEEGLKFMVYLQKENIIDESGMPKERFSAEFPKEGPSILRIQQVVRGDSAAYFCASCVTPSYEQYFGPGTRLTVT.

This clonotype has just a few counts. The genes are TRBV6-5 and TRBJ2-3; possibly TRBD1 or TRBD2 for D (5 bases each). This CDR3 is built from 17 residues. Germline-derived CDR1 and CDR2 are MNHEY and SVGAGI. V was cut by 6 bases and J by 1 base, with 20 bases left in between. CDR3 sequence: CASSRRPGWGGTDTQYF. The DNA of the CDR3 is TGTGCCAGCAGCCGACGCCCAGGGTGGGGAGGCACAGATACGCAGTATTTT.

This clonotype was observed many times. The chain couples TRBV7-2 to TRBJ2-3; 7 nucleotides match TRBD2. After removal of 4 bases from V and 2 bases from J, the junction contained 6 bases not matched to a gene. The length of the CDR3 is 15 residues. CDR1 is SGHTA, CDR2 FQGNSA, per germline. The CDR3 reads CASSSWGTITDTQYF. DNA for the CDR3: TGTGCCAGCAGCTCCTGGGGGACTATCACAGATACGCAGTATTTT.

V usage is TRBV7-2 and J usage is TRBJ1-2; no reliable D call. The CDR3 length is 14 residues. Looked up from germline, CDR1 is SGHTA and CDR2 is FQGNSA. With 1 base removed from V and 0 bases from J, the gap between germline ends came to 6 bases. CDR3: CASSLGAANYGYTF. The DNA for the CDR3 is TGTGCCAGCAGCTTAGGGGCAGCTAACTATGGCTACACCTTC.

This clonotype was seen ten or more times. The chain carries TRBV4-2 and TRBJ1-5, with a possible D match to TRBD1 (5 bases). The V gene's germline CDR1 is LGHNA and CDR2 YNFKEQ. The ends were cut back, 2 bases at V and 9 bases at J, with 17 bases in the middle. The length of the CDR3 is 15 residues. The CDR3, as DNA: TGTGCCAGCAGCCAAAAATGGGGCGGATGGGGGCCCCAGCATTTT. Amino acids: CASSQKWGGWGPQHF.

This clonotype occurred many times. This rearrangement joins TRBV11-2 to TRBJ2-7; TRBD2 agrees at 8 bases. Per germline, CDR1 SGHAT and CDR2 FQNNGV. V was pared by 3 bases and J by 1 base, with 2 bases of the junction left unmatched. The CDR3 sequence is 14 residues long. Written as DNA, the CDR3 is TGTGCCAGCAGCTTCCAGCGGGGGTCCTACGAGCAGTACTTC. Translating gives CASSFQRGSYEQYF.

A few counts support this clonotype. J is TRBJ2-2 and V is TRBV9; 8 bases are a match to TRBD1. The CDR3 is made up of 13 amino acids. The V and J ends lost 9 bases and 2 bases, in that order; junction bases with no gene match: 3. Germline V gene data show CDR1 as SGDLS and CDR2 as YYNGEE. The CDR3 loop reads CATGQGNTGELFF. The DNA for the CDR3 is TGTGCCACCGGACAGGGCAACACCGGGGAGCTGTTTTTT.

The V gene is TRBV4-1, the J gene TRBJ2-7; no clear D gene. The CDR3 runs to 15 residues. Germline V lookup: CDR1 MGHRA, CDR2 YSYEKL. With 1 base removed from V and 7 bases from J, the gap between germline ends came to 17 bases. The CDR3 sequence is CASSQGTKGYREQYF. The CDR3 region has the DNA TGCGCCAGCAGCCAAGGGACCAAGGGATATAGGGAGCAGTACTTC.

The V gene is TRBV6-2 or TRBV6-3, the J gene TRBJ2-7; D call uncertain. Germline values: CDR1 MNHEY, CDR2 SVGEGT. V was cut by 5 bases and J by 3 bases, with 5 bases left in between. The CDR3 covers 11 residues. CDR3 DNA: TGTGCCAGCAGTAACAACTACGAGCAGTACTTC. As protein: CASSNNYEQYF.

At least ten counts were recorded for this clonotype. The chain has TRBV14 and TRBJ2-7, with a possible D match to TRBD1 (6 bases). With 1 base removed from V and 0 bases from J, the gap between germline ends came to 16 bases. The CDR3 runs 17 residues. Germline V gene lookup returns CDR1 SGHDN and CDR2 FVKESK. The CDR3 region has the DNA TGTGCCAGCAGCCAAGCAAATCTCGACAGGAGCTCCTACGAGCAGTACTTC. Translation: CASSQANLDRSSYEQYF.

This clonotype was counted only a few times. The genes are TRBV2 and TRBJ2-6; D call uncertain. The V end was cut by 5 bases, the J end by 0 bases, with 8 bases between. Germline CDR1 and CDR2: SNHLY and FYNNEI. There are 15 residues in the CDR3. CDR3 sequence reads: CASSKIGSGANVLTF. CDR3 in DNA: TGTGCCAGCAGTAAGATCGGCTCTGGGGCCAACGTCCTGACTTTC.

This clonotype was observed a few times. The rearrangement joins TRBV6-5 to TRBJ1-1; D call uncertain. This CDR3 has 14 amino acids. Germline V lookup: CDR1 MNHEY, CDR2 SVGAGI. V lost 4 bases and J lost 1, with 10 bases in between. CDR3 sequence reads: CASSFAMRNTEAFF. DNA of the CDR3: TGTGCCAGCAGTTTCGCCATGAGGAACACTGAAGCTTTCTTT.

This clonotype was observed a handful of times. The V call is TRBV5-4, the J call TRBJ2-2, with D perhaps TRBD1 or TRBD2 (7 bases each). This CDR3 has 16 residues. Germline loops: CDR1 SGHNT, CDR2 YYREEE (reference sequence). With 4 bases removed from V and 4 bases from J, the gap between germline ends came to 17 bases. CDR3 loop: CASSPGGLYGTGELFF. DNA for the CDR3: TGTGCCAGCAGCCCAGGGGGACTATACGGCACCGGGGAGCTGTTTTTT.

This clonotype was detected a few times. J is TRBJ1-2 and V is TRBV14; the match to TRBD1 covers 7 bases. The CDR3 has 15 amino acids. Trimming at V came to 4 bases and at J to 6 bases, leaving 11 bases not matched to a gene. Per germline, CDR1 SGHDN and CDR2 FVKESK. The CDR3 protein is CASSRSRQGIDGYTF. CDR3 bases: TGTGCCAGCAGCCGTTCCCGACAGGGAATAGATGGCTACACCTTC.

This clonotype was seen many times. The chain couples TRBV12-3 or TRBV12-4 to TRBJ2-2, with D perhaps being TRBD1 or TRBD2 (5 bases each). The V and J ends lost 5 bases and 7 bases respectively, with 23 bases between them. The CDR3 has 17 amino acids. The CDR3 coding sequence is TGTGCCAGCAGTACCCCGAGGGGACCCTCAGGTGGCGGGGAGCTGTTTTTT. This encodes CASSTPRGPSGGGELFF.